Following are 18 T cell receptor beta chains from one sample sequenced in a study of cytomegalovirus exposure and HLA in healthy donors. The PCR had 60 Vbeta and 13 Jbeta primers. Libraries were prepared by immunoSEQ multiplex PCR; TCRdb keeps only in-frame clonotypes and omits some of them. The sample carries around 190,000 clones, approximately 80% recorded once. Sequenced input: PBMCs. The receptor set was obtained from a female donor in good health and CMV-seronegative.

The chain employs TRBV5-1 and TRBJ2-7; possible D gene TRBD2, 6 bases. Germline lookup yields CDR1 SGHRS and CDR2 YFSETQ. Trimming took off 0 bases at V and 2 bases at J, with 12 bases between the two ends. This CDR3 is 15 amino acids long. The chain's CDR3 is CASSLGGGATYEQYF. The CDR3 DNA follows: TGCGCCAGCAGCTTGGGGGGCGGGGCGACCTACGAGCAGTACTTC.

The V call is TRBV2, the J call TRBJ2-3; 8 bases fit TRBD2. CDR3 length equals 15 residues. Germline trimming cut 7 bases from V and 5 bases from J; bases unmatched to any gene: 11. The germline V gene encodes CDR1 SNHLY and CDR2 FYNNEI. The CDR3 region is CASTKQRENGDTQYF. CDR3 sequence (DNA): TGTGCCAGCACCAAACAGCGGGAGAACGGAGATACGCAGTATTTT.

DNA for the CDR3: TGTGCCTGGAGAGCAGACAGGGGGGAGCAGTACTTC. Its protein is CAWRADRGEQYF. J is TRBJ2-7 and V is TRBV30; 9 nucleotides match TRBD1. Trimming removed 3 bases from V and 7 bases from J; junction bases left unmatched: 4. This CDR3 has 12 amino acids. Germline CDR1 GTSNPN, CDR2 SVGIG (reference sequence).

The chain recombines TRBV20-1 with TRBJ2-1, with D possibly being TRBD1 (5 bases). Trimming cost V 6 bases and J 8 bases, with 11 bases left between them. Germline V lookup: CDR1 DFQATT, CDR2 SNEGSKA (reference sequence). The length of the CDR3 is 11 residues. The CDR3 DNA is TGCAGTGCGAGCAGGGCGGATGAGCAGTTCTTC. It encodes CSASRADEQFF.

The chain has TRBV11-2 and TRBJ2-7; 11 bases map to TRBD2. Germline values: CDR1 SGHAT, CDR2 FQNNGV. The CDR3 loop spans 15 amino acids. The V segment lost 3 bases and the J segment 7 bases; nucleotides outside the gene matches: 8. CDR3 amino acids: CASSFIAGGSGEQYF. CDR3 coding DNA: TGTGCCAGCAGCTTCATAGCGGGAGGGTCGGGTGAGCAGTACTTC.

The rearrangement joins TRBV27 to TRBJ1-2; 8 nucleotides agree with TRBD1. The germline CDR1 and CDR2 sequences are MNHEY and SMNVEV (reference sequence). The J segment lost 4 bases and the V segment lost 5 bases, leaving 9 bases of the junction unmatched. The CDR3 extends over 15 amino acids. CDR3 sequence reads: CASSPKPGQAYGYTF. In DNA form, the CDR3 reads TGTGCCAGCAGTCCCAAACCGGGACAGGCCTATGGCTACACCTTC.

This clone was detected a few times. The chain combines TRBV20-1 with TRBJ1-1; tentative D call: TRBD1 (6 bases). The germline V gene encodes CDR1 DFQATT and CDR2 SNEGSKA (reference sequence). V lost 6 bases, J lost 11 bases, and 13 bases lay in between. This CDR3 region has 10 residues. CDR3: CSANRVWAFF. CDR3 sequence (DNA): TGCAGTGCCAACAGGGTTTGGGCTTTCTTT.

The chain couples TRBV11-3 to TRBJ2-3, with 8 bases fitting TRBD2. Looked up from germline, CDR1 is SGHNT and CDR2 is YENEEA. Unmatched junction bases numbered 16, after V lost 5 bases and J lost 0 bases. The CDR3 runs to 19 residues. CDR3 in DNA: TGTGCCAGCAGCCTAGGGGGACTACTAGCGGAATCTAGCACAGATACGCAGTATTTT. It specifies CASSLGGLLAESSTDTQYF. Filled out from reference TRBV11-3 and TRBJ2-3, the complete variable domain reads EAGVVQSPRYKIIEKKQPVAFWCNPISGHNTLYWYLQNLGQGPELLIRYENEEAVDDSQLPKDRFSAERLKGVDSTLKIQPAELGDSAVYLCASSLGGLLAESSTDTQYFGPGTRLTVL.

This clone was seen a single time. The chain joins TRBV19 to TRBJ2-5, with D possibly TRBD2 on 6 matching bases. Near its end, the DNA agrees better with TRBJ2-7, so the J call may be wrong. Germline V gives CDR1 LNHDA, CDR2 SQIVND (reference sequence). This CDR3 spans 14 amino acids. The CDR3 bases are TGTGCCAGTAGTATAGGGGGGGTACCCTACGAGCAGTACTTC. Translation gives CASSIGGVPYEQYF.

The chain has TRBV25-1 and TRBJ2-1, with 12 positions matching TRBD2. The germline gives CDR1 MGHDK, CDR2 SYGVNS. The V gene end was trimmed by 3 bases and the J gene end by 4 bases; junction bases not matched to a gene: 4. CDR3 length equals 16 residues. CDR3 sequence: CASSERLAGAYNEQFF. DNA for the CDR3: TGTGCCAGCAGTGAGCGACTAGCGGGAGCGTACAATGAGCAGTTCTTC.

The chain carries TRBV6-6 and TRBJ1-2, with D maybe TRBD1 (5 bases). Deletions cut 4 bases from V and 8 bases from J, with 17 bases between. Germline V CDR1 and CDR2: MNHNY, SVGAGI (reference sequence). The CDR3 extends over 14 amino acids. The CDR3 DNA reads TGTGCCAGCAGTTTCCCCCCAGGGTCTCAAGGCTACACCTTC. As protein: CASSFPPGSQGYTF.

The chain uses TRBV19 and TRBJ1-5; TRBD1 aligns across 8 bases. Germline CDR1 and CDR2: LNHDA and SQIVND (reference sequence). V trimming: 6 bases; J trimming: 0 bases; junction bases outside the gene matches: 7. The CDR3 length is 16 residues. CDR3 protein: CASSRDRMYSNQPQHF. CDR3 nucleotide sequence: TGTGCCAGTAGCCGGGACAGGATGTATAGCAATCAGCCCCAGCATTTT.

The chain's CDR3 is CASSLSVFGEQYF. In DNA, the CDR3 is TGTGCCAGCAGCTTGTCAGTCTTCGGGGAGCAGTACTTC. The chain uses TRBV5-4 and TRBJ2-7, with unresolved D. V was pared by 1 base and J by 7 bases, with 12 bases between. Germline assignment: CDR1 SGHNT and CDR2 YYREEE (reference sequence). This CDR3 spans 13 amino acids.

The gene calls are TRBV11-3 and TRBJ2-5; the match to TRBD2 covers 7 bases. This CDR3 region has 16 residues. After removal of 0 bases from V and 2 bases from J, the junction contained 6 bases not matched to a gene. Germline-derived CDR1 and CDR2 are SGHNT and YENEEA. The CDR3 DNA sequence: TGTGCCAGCAGCTTAGATTGGCGGGGGTTTCAAGAGACCCAGTACTTC. Translated, it gives CASSLDWRGFQETQYF.

This chain links TRBV28 with TRBJ2-5; the D gene is possibly TRBD1 (6 bases). Matching the DNA end better, TRBJ2-7 makes the J call doubtful. Germline V lookup: CDR1 MDHEN, CDR2 SYDVKM. The CDR3 sequence is 19 residues long. The CDR3 protein is CASSFRSVLGAASSYEQYF. As DNA, the CDR3 is TGTGCCAGCAGTTTTAGGAGCGTTTTGGGGGCCGCCAGCTCCTACGAGCAGTACTTC.

This clone was counted a single time. The chain joins TRBV5-1 to TRBJ1-1; 7 nucleotides match TRBD1. The V gene end was trimmed by 3 bases and the J gene end by 2 bases; junction bases not matched to a gene: 1. The CDR3 is made up of 13 amino acids. CDR1 and CDR2 (germline): SGHRS, YFSETQ. The DNA for the CDR3 is TGCGCCAGCAGCTGGGACAGAAACACTGAAGCTTTCTTT. This encodes CASSWDRNTEAFF.

This chain uses TRBV11-1 with TRBJ2-7; D is perhaps TRBD1 (6 bases). Germline V gene sequence: CDR1 SGHAT, CDR2 FQDESV (reference sequence). The CDR3 extends over 14 amino acids. V lost 0 bases to trimming and J lost 2 bases, with 8 bases between them. The CDR3 reads CASSLAQGPYEQYF. The CDR3 nucleotides are TGTGCCAGCAGCTTAGCACAGGGTCCCTACGAGCAGTACTTC.

This chain uses TRBV18 with TRBJ2-2; no reliable D call. Germline lookup yields CDR1 KGHSH and CDR2 LQKENI. Between the trimmed V and J ends, which lost 5 bases and 6 bases, there was a span of 13 bases. This CDR3 spans 14 amino acids. CDR3 DNA sequence: TGTGCCAGCTCATCCGCGGAGAGATCCGGGGAGCTGTTTTTT. Amino acids: CASSSAERSGELFF.